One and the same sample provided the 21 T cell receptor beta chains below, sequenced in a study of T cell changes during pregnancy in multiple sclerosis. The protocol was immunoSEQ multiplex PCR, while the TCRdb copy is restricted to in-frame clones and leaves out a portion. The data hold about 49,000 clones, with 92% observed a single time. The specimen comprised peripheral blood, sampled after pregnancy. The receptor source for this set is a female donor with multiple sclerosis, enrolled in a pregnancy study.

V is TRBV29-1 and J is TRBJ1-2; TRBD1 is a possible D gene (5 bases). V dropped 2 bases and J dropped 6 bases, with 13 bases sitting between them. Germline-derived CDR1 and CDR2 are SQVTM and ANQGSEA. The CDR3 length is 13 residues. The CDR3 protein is CSVERGIKNGYTF. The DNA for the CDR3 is TGCAGCGTTGAAAGGGGAATTAAGAATGGCTACACCTTC. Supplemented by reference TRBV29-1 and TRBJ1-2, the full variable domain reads SAVISQKPSRDICQRGTSLTIQCQVDSQVTMMFWYRQQPGQSLTLIATANQGSEATYESGFVIDKFPISRPNLTFSTLTVSNMSPEDSSIYLCSVERGIKNGYTFGSGTRLTVV.

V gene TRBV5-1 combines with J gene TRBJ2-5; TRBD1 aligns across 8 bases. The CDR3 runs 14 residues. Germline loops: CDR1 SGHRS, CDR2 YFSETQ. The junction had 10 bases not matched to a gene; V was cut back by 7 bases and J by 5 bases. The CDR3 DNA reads TGCGCCAGCCGACAGGGGATTCTGGGGGAGACCCAGTACTTC. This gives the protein CASRQGILGETQYF.

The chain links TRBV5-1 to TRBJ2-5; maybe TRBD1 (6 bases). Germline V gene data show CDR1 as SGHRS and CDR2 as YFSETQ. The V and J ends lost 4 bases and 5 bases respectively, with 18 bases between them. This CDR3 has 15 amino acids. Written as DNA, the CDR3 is TGCGCCAGCAGCCCCGCGAGAGGGCAGGGGGAGACCCAGTACTTC. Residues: CASSPARGQGETQYF.

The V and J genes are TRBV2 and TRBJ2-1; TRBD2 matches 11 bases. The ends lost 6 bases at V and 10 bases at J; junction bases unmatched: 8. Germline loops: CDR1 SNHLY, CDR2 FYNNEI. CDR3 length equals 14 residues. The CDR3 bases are TGTGCCAGCAGGGTAGCGGGGGGGCCGCGGGAGCAGTTCTTC. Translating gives CASRVAGGPREQFF.

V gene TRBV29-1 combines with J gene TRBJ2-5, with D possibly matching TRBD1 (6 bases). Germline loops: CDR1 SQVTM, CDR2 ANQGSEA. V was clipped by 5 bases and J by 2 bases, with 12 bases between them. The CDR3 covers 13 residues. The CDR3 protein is CSVQKRGQETQYF. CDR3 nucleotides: TGCAGCGTTCAGAAGAGGGGGCAAGAGACCCAGTACTTC.

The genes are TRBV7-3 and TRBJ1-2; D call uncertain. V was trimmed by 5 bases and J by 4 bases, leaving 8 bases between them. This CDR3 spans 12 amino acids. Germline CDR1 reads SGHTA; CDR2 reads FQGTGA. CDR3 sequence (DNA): TGTGCCAGCAGCCCCAAGCCCTATGGCTACACCTTC. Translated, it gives CASSPKPYGYTF. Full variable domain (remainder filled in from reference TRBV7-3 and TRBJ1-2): GAGVSQTPSNKVTEKGKYVELRCDPISGHTALYWYRQSLGQGPEFLIYFQGTGAADDSGLPNDRFFAVRPEGSVSTLKIQRTERGDSAVYLCASSPKPYGYTFGSGTRLTVV.

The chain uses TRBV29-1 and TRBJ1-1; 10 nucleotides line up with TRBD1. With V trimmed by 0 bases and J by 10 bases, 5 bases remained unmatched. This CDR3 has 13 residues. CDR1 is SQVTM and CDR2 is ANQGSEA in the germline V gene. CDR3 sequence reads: CSVEDTGQGIAFF. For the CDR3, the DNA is TGCAGCGTTGAAGATACGGGACAGGGGATAGCTTTCTTT.

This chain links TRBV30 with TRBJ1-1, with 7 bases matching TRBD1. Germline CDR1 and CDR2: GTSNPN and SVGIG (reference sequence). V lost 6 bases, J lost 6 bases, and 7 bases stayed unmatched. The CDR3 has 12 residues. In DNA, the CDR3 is TGTGCCTGTACACAGGGGACCCCTGAAGCTTTCTTT. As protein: CACTQGTPEAFF.

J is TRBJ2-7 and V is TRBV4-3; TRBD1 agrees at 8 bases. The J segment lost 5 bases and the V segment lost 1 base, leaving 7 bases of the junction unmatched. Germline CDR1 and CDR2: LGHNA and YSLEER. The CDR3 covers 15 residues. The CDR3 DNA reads TGCGCCAGCAGCCAAGGACTCAGGGGGCAGGACGAGCAGTACTTC. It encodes CASSQGLRGQDEQYF.

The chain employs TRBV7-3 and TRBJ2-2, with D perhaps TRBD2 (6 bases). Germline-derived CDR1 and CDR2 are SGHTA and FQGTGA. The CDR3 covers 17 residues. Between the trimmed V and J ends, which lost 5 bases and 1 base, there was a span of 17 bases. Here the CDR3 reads CASSEWPLRGNTGELFF. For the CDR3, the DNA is TGTGCCAGCAGCGAGTGGCCTTTGCGGGGGAACACCGGGGAGCTGTTTTTT.

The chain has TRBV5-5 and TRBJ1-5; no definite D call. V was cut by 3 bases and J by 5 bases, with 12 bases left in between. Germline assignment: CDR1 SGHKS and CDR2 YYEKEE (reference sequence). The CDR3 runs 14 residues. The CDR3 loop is CASSSRVIDQPQHF. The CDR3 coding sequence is TGTGCCAGCAGCTCCCGGGTTATAGATCAGCCCCAGCATTTT.

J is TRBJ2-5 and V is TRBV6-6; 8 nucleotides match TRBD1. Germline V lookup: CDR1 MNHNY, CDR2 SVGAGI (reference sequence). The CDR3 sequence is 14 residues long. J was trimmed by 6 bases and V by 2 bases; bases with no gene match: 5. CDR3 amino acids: CASSYRQGRKTQYF. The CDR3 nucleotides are TGTGCCAGCAGTTACAGACAGGGGAGGAAGACCCAGTACTTC.

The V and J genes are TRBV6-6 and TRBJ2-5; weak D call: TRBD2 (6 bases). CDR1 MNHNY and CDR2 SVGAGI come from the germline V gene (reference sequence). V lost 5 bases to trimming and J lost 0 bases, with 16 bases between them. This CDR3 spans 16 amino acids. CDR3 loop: CASSPTLLAHQETQYF. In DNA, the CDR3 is TGTGCCAGCAGTCCTACACTACTAGCCCACCAAGAGACCCAGTACTTC.

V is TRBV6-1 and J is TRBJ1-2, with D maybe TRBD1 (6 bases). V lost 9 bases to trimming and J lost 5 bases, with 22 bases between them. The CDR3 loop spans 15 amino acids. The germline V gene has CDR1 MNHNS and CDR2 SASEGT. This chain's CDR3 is CASLPTLTGGYGYTF. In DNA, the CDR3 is TGTGCCAGTTTACCGACCCTGACAGGCGGTTATGGCTACACCTTC.

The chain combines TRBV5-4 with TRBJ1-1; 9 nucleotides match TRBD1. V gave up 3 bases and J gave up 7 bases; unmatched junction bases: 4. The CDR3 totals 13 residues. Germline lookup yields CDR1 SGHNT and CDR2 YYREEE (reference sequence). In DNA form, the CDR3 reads TGTGCCAGCAGCTATGGGACAGGGCATGAAGCTTTCTTT. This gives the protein CASSYGTGHEAFF.

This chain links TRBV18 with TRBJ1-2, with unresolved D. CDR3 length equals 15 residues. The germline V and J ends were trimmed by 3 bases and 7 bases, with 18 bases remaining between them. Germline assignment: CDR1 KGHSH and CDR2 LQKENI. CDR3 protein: CASSPGRTFPGGYTF. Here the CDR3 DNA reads TGTGCCAGCTCACCGGGGAGGACCTTTCCAGGTGGCTACACCTTC.

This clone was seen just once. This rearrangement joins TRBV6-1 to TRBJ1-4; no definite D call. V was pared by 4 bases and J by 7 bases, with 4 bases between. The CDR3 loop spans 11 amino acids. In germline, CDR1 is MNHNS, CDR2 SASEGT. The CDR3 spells CASSAVEKLFF. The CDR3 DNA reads TGTGCCAGCAGTGCAGTTGAAAAACTGTTTTTT.

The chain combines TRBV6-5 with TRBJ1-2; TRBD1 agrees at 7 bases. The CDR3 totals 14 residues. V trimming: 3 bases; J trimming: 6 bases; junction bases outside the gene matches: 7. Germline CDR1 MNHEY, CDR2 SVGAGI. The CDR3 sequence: CASSYISGGNGYTF. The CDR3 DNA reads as TGTGCCAGCAGTTATATCTCAGGGGGAAATGGCTACACCTTC.

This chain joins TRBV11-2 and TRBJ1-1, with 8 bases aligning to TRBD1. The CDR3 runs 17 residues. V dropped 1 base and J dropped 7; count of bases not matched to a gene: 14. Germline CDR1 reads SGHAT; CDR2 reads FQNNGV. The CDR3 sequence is CASSLAVRTGTKNEAFF. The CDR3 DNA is TGTGCCAGCAGCTTAGCCGTTCGGACAGGGACAAAGAATGAAGCTTTCTTT.

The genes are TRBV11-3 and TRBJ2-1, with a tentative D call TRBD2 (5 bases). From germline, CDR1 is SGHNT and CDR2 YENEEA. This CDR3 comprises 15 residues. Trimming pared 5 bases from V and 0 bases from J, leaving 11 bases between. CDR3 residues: CASSPGVSSYNEQFF. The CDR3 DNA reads TGTGCCAGCAGCCCCGGGGTGAGCTCCTACAATGAGCAGTTCTTC.

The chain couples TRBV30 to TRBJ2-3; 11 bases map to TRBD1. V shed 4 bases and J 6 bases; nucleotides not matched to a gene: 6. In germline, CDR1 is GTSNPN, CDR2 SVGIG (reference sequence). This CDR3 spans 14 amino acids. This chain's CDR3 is CAWIRDRGIDTQYF. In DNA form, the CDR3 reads TGTGCCTGGATCCGGGACAGGGGGATTGATACGCAGTATTTT. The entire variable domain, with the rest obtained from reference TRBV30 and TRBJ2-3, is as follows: SQTIHQWPATLVQPVGSPLSLECTVEGTSNPNLYWYRQAAGRGLQLLFYSVGIGQISSEVPQNLSASRPQDRQFILSSKKLLLSDSGFYLCAWIRDRGIDTQYFGPGTRLTVL.